The rows below give T cell receptor beta chains drawn from one sample of a study of T cell changes during pregnancy in multiple sclerosis. Clones were sequenced by immunoSEQ multiplex PCR, and TCRdb holds only the in-frame ones, with some missing. The sample includes roughly 30,000 clones, around 90% of them seen just once. The sequencing here drew on CD4+ T cells from peripheral blood mononuclear cells, taken in the first trimester of pregnancy. The receptors stem from a female donor in good health, enrolled as a control in a pregnancy study. Each CDR3 is given with its conserved first and last residue. The order of the fields is J gene, clone size, V gene, CDR3 length, D gene, CDR3 protein, CDR3 DNA. D genes are given only for firm matches. A clone size is listed for some rows: how often the clone was seen (once, few, many), or a class if it is expanded.

>TRBJ2-3|.|TRBV19|15|TRBD1
CASSIMGQSTDTQYF
TGTGCCAGTAGTATAATGGGACAGAGCACAGATACGCAGTATTTT
>TRBJ2-3|.|TRBV12-5|16|.
CASGLGTLLESDTQYF
TGTGCTAGTGGTTTGGGAACTTTGCTAGAGTCAGATACGCAGTATTTT
>TRBJ2-7|.|TRBV5-6|12|TRBD2
CASSLTSGEQYF
TGTGCCAGCAGCCTAACTAGCGGCGAGCAGTACTTC
>TRBJ1-2|.|TRBV27|13|TRBD1
CASSLTGGYGYTF
TGTGCCAGCAGTTTAACAGGGGGCTATGGCTACACCTTC
>TRBJ2-5|.|TRBV5-4|17|TRBD2
CASSYGVTSGGRETQYF
TGTGCCAGCAGCTATGGCGTGACTAGCGGGGGGAGAGAGACCCAGTACTTC
>TRBJ2-7|once|TRBV5-6|15|TRBD2
CASSLTSDLSYEQYF
TGTGCCAGCAGCCTTACTAGCGATCTCTCCTACGAGCAGTACTTC
>TRBJ2-7|once|TRBV2|15|TRBD1
CASSTGTGKSYEQYF
TGTGCCAGCAGTACAGGGACAGGGAAGTCCTACGAGCAGTACTTC
>TRBJ1-5|.|TRBV5-7|17|.
CASSWQGQVGANQPQHF
TGTGCCAGCAGCTGGCAAGGGCAGGTGGGGGCAAATCAGCCCCAGCATTTT
>TRBJ2-1|.|TRBV4-3|17|.
CASSQDTQDEQGYEQFF
TGCGCCAGCAGCCAAGATACCCAGGACGAACAGGGCTATGAGCAGTTCTTC
>TRBJ1-1|.|TRBV5-1|18|TRBD1
CASRQTGQGMHWNTEAFF
TGCGCCAGCAGACAGACGGGACAGGGGATGCATTGGAACACTGAAGCTTTCTTT
>TRBJ1-4|.|TRBV30|12|TRBD1
CAAGQQNEKLFF
TGTGCCGCGGGACAGCAAAATGAAAAACTGTTTTTT
>TRBJ1-2|.|TRBV30|13|TRBD1
CAWSITGEEGYTF
TGTGCCTGGAGTATTACAGGGGAAGAAGGCTACACCTTC
>TRBJ2-7|.|TRBV7-9|17|TRBD2
CASSLGLAGGTGGEQYF
TGTGCCAGCAGCCTCGGTCTAGCGGGAGGTACGGGTGGGGAGCAGTACTTC
>TRBJ2-1|once|TRBV29-1|10|.
CSVGYNEQFF
TGCAGCGTCGGGTACAATGAGCAGTTCTTC
>TRBJ2-6|once|TRBV27|17|TRBD2
CASRSGAPAEGANVLTF
TGTGCCAGCAGAAGCGGGGCCCCCGCAGAGGGGGCCAACGTCCTGACTTTC
>TRBJ1-4|.|TRBV7-9|14|.
CASSVGLINEKLFF
TGTGCCAGCAGCGTGGGACTGATTAATGAAAAACTGTTTTTT
>TRBJ2-5|.|TRBV10-3|13|.
CAISVSKEETQYF
TGTGCCATCAGTGTTAGCAAAGAAGAGACCCAGTACTTC
>TRBJ2-3|.|TRBV2|19|TRBD1
CASIVFWIETDRDADTQYF
TGTGCCAGCATAGTGTTTTGGATAGAAACGGACAGGGACGCAGATACGCAGTATTTT
>TRBJ2-1|.|TRBV5-1|14|.
CASSLWGGANEQFF
TGCGCCAGCAGCTTGTGGGGGGGCGCGAATGAGCAGTTCTTC
>TRBJ2-3|.|TRBV5-1|16|.
CASRKSTVASTDTQYF
TGCGCCAGCAGAAAATCGACGGTAGCTAGTACAGATACGCAGTATTTT
>TRBJ1-1|.|TRBV20-1|11|.
CSARRDTEAFF
TGCAGTGCTAGACGGGACACTGAAGCTTTCTTT
>TRBJ2-1|.|TRBV11-2|16|TRBD2
CASSRMVSGGPNEQFF
TGTGCCAGCAGCAGGATGGTTAGCGGGGGGCCCAATGAGCAGTTCTTC
>TRBJ1-5|.|TRBV28|14|.
CASREGPLNQPQHF
TGTGCCAGCAGGGAGGGGCCCCTCAATCAGCCCCAGCATTTT
>TRBJ2-1|.|TRBV4-3|17|TRBD2
CASSQEGRRLATNEQFF
TGCGCCAGCAGCCAAGAGGGAAGAAGACTAGCTACAAATGAGCAGTTCTTC
>TRBJ1-1|few|TRBV2|14|.
CASSAAKRGTEAFF
TGTGCCAGCAGTGCAGCGAAGCGGGGGACTGAAGCTTTCTTT
>TRBJ1-2|.|TRBV4-1|15|TRBD1
CASSQAGTANYGYTF
TGCGCCAGCAGCCAAGCAGGGACAGCCAACTATGGCTACACCTTC
>TRBJ2-2|.|TRBV5-5|17|TRBD1
CASSSLNRGPNTGELFF
TGTGCCAGCAGCTCCCTGAACAGGGGGCCGAACACCGGGGAGCTGTTTTTT
>TRBJ1-2|.|TRBV7-9|13|.
CASSPRDYPGYTF
TGTGCCAGCAGCCCACGGGACTATCCGGGCTACACCTTC
>TRBJ2-3|.|TRBV2|15|TRBD2
CASRQLAGGGDTQYF
TGTGCCAGCAGACAACTAGCGGGAGGCGGGGATACGCAGTATTTT
>TRBJ2-3|once|TRBV5-1|18|TRBD2
CASSLRLAGGRSTDTQYF
TGCGCCAGCAGCCTTCGGCTAGCGGGGGGCCGAAGCACAGATACGCAGTATTTT
>TRBJ2-2|.|TRBV11-2|19|.
CASSLSLTGRSRYTGELFF
TGTGCCAGCAGCTTATCTCTGACAGGGAGGTCTCGATACACCGGGGAGCTGTTTTTT
>TRBJ2-3|.|TRBV28|15|TRBD2
CASRSLAAPTDTQYF
TGTGCCAGCAGATCACTAGCGGCACCCACAGATACGCAGTATTTT
>TRBJ2-7|medium-sized|TRBV28|15|TRBD2
CASSLLGGSLYEQYF
TGTGCCAGCAGTTTGTTGGGAGGGTCCCTCTACGAGCAGTACTTC
>TRBJ1-3|few|TRBV30|12|.
CAWRRREDTIYF
TGTGCCTGGAGACGGAGGGAGGACACCATATATTTT
>TRBJ2-3|.|TRBV28|12|.
CASKSGTDTQYF
TGTGCCAGCAAGTCGGGCACAGATACGCAGTATTTT
>TRBJ2-3|.|TRBV11-2|17|.
CASSLVISGVRTDTQYF
TGTGCCAGCAGCTTAGTCATTTCGGGAGTGCGCACAGATACGCAGTATTTT
>TRBJ1-1|.|TRBV20-1|10|.
CSALNTEAFF
TGCAGTGCCTTGAACACTGAAGCTTTCTTT
>TRBJ2-3|.|TRBV6-4|16|TRBD2
CASSDTSGRGHDTQYF
TGTGCCAGCAGTGACACTAGCGGGAGAGGACATGATACGCAGTATTTT
>TRBJ1-1|.|TRBV9|15|.
CASSVGGAENTEAFF
TGTGCCAGCAGCGTAGGGGGAGCCGAGAACACTGAAGCTTTCTTT
>TRBJ1-2|.|TRBV5-1|12|TRBD1
CASSPTGDGYTF
TGCGCCAGCAGCCCCACAGGGGATGGCTACACCTTC
>TRBJ1-2|.|TRBV5-5|12|.
CASSLEDWGYTF
TGTGCCAGCAGCTTGGAGGACTGGGGCTACACCTTC
>TRBJ2-3|.|TRBV27|15|TRBD2
CASSFVSGAVDTQYF
TGTGCCAGCAGTTTCGTTAGCGGGGCTGTAGATACGCAGTATTTT
>TRBJ2-5|.|TRBV5-4|18|TRBD2
CASSPAPLEAGGLGTQYF
TGTGCCAGCAGCCCCGCGCCCCTAGAGGCGGGGGGTTTGGGGACCCAGTACTTC
>TRBJ2-5|.|TRBV19|16|TRBD2
CASSALAGAGGGTQYF
TGTGCCAGTAGTGCATTAGCGGGGGCCGGTGGAGGGACCCAGTACTTC
>TRBJ2-7|.|TRBV13|15|TRBD1
CASSLGDRGTYEQYF
TGTGCCAGCAGCTTGGGGGACAGGGGGACCTACGAGCAGTACTTC
>TRBJ2-5|.|TRBV2|15|TRBD2
CASGDSSGGAETQYF
TGTGCCAGCGGAGACTCTAGCGGGGGGGCTGAGACCCAGTACTTC